The 9 T cell receptor beta chains presented below share a single source sample, sequenced in a study of CD8 T cells in Susac syndrome (dated by TCRdb to about 2019). Library method: the immunoSEQ multiplex PCR assay. RNA was extracted using the RNeasy kit, and about 0.45 to 1 ug of the RNA was reverse transcribed with random hexamers. TCRdb redid the processing of the public reads, applying fastp at Q25 and MiXCR, and retained in-frame beta chains. Records with the same CDR3 protein are collapsed into one entry carrying the most frequent genes and DNA. The sample contains 150,000 or so distinct CDR3 sequences, about 95% of them found a single time. The top ten clonotypes cover under 0.15% of the sample. The sequencing input was CD8+ T cells from PBMCs. These receptors all stem from a human donor with multiple sclerosis.

This chain uses TRBV7-2 with TRBJ2-5; 9 bases line up with TRBD2. CDR3 length: 17 residues. Germline CDR1 SGHTA, CDR2 FQGNSA. Trimming removed 1 base from V and 7 bases from J; junction bases left unmatched: 13. CDR3 residues: CASSLEAGGVLSRTQYF. Written as DNA, the CDR3 is TGTGCCAGCAGCTTAGAAGCGGGGGGAGTATTGAGTAGGACCCAGTACTTC.

V usage is TRBV9 and J usage is TRBJ2-5; tentative D call: TRBD1 (6 bases). The CDR3 sequence is 14 residues long. Deletions cut 3 bases from V and 1 base from J, with 10 bases between. From germline, CDR1 is SGDLS and CDR2 YYNGEE. This CDR3 is CASSAGHLQETQYF. For the CDR3, the DNA is TGTGCCAGCAGCGCGGGACACCTCCAAGAGACCCAGTACTTC. The full variable domain, rest sourced from reference TRBV9 and TRBJ2-5, is DSGVTQTPKHLITATGQRVTLRCSPRSGDLSVYWYQQSLDQGLQFLIQYYNGEERAKGNILERFSAQQFPDLHSELNLSSLELGDSALYFCASSAGHLQETQYFGPGTRLLVL.

The V gene is TRBV2, the J gene TRBJ2-7; the match to TRBD1 covers 9 bases. This CDR3 region has 16 residues. Per the germline V gene, CDR1 is SNHLY and CDR2 is FYNNEI. Trimming removed 4 bases from V and 0 bases from J; junction bases left unmatched: 7. This CDR3 reads CASSGQGEVRSYEQYV. The CDR3 DNA reads TGTGCCAGCAGTGGACAGGGGGAGGTTCGCTCCTACGAGCAGTACGTC.

V is TRBV9 and J is TRBJ1-6; D is unresolved. The CDR3 extends over 12 amino acids. Germline V CDR1 and CDR2: SGDLS, YYNGEE. The V gene lost 3 bases and the J gene lost 7 bases, with 5 bases spanning the gap. The CDR3 nucleotides are TGTGCCAGCAGCGGTTCCAATTCACCCCTCCACTTT. Its translation is CASSGSNSPLHF.

The V gene is TRBV20-1, the J gene TRBJ2-7; D call uncertain. V dropped 0 bases and J dropped 6 bases, with 6 bases sitting between them. The CDR3 is made up of 11 amino acids. Germline V gene data show CDR1 as DFQATT and CDR2 as SNEGSKA (reference sequence). DNA of the CDR3: TGCAGTGCTAGAGAGGGCCGCGAGCAGTACTTC. Protein sequence: CSAREGREQYF.

The rearrangement links TRBV7-3 to TRBJ2-3; D is possibly TRBD2 (5 bases). Germline CDR1 SGHTA, CDR2 FQGTGA. This CDR3 has 14 amino acids. V was cut by 5 bases and J by 1 base, with 10 bases left in between. CDR3 bases: TGTGCCAGCAGCCCACCCGGGGGCACAGATACGCAGTATTTT. Translation: CASSPPGGTDTQYF.

J is TRBJ1-1 and V is TRBV30; D is possibly TRBD1 (6 bases). CDR3 length: 12 amino acids. From germline, CDR1 is GTSNPN and CDR2 SVGIG (reference sequence). CDR3 loop: CAANREGVEAFF. In DNA form, the CDR3 reads TGTGCGGCCAACAGGGAGGGAGTTGAAGCTTTCTTT.

V and J are TRBV30 and TRBJ1-1; TRBD1 might be the D (5 bases). Germline CDR1 GTSNPN, CDR2 SVGIG (reference sequence). V lost 0 bases, J lost 1 base, and 9 bases lay in between. This CDR3 is built from 14 residues. The CDR3 region is CAWSVGQQNTEAFF. The CDR3 DNA is TGTGCCTGGAGTGTGGGGCAGCAGAACACTGAAGCTTTCTTT.

This chain links TRBV19 with TRBJ1-1; D is ambiguous. With 6 bases removed from V and 3 bases from J, the gap between germline ends came to 11 bases. From germline, CDR1 is LNHDA and CDR2 SQIVND (reference sequence). The CDR3 is 13 amino acids. CDR3 sequence reads: CASRVVGDTEAFF. The CDR3 nucleotides are TGTGCCAGTAGAGTGGTTGGGGACACTGAAGCTTTCTTT.